Presented here are 3 T cell receptor beta chains from one specimen sequenced in a study of regulatory T cells in long-lasting Graves disease. Specified time point: newly diagnosed GD, antithyroid drugs for less than 3 months. Generation of the TCR library employed RNA extracted from PBMCs. According to the study, TCR beta libraries were built with iRepertoire HTBI primers and CDR3-region Arm-PCR. TCRdb re-derived calls from the multiplex PCR reads in MiXCR, one entry per CDR3 protein. The sample lists 400,000 to 550,000 distinct CDR3 sequences; around 17% were seen once. The sample was also linked to a second study, of T cells in Graves' hyperthyroidism and ophthalmopathy.

Material: peripheral blood mononuclear cells (PBMCs), obtained at new diagnosis, from a patient treated with antithyroid drugs. The receptors derive from a woman aged 25 to 45 with Graves disease.

This clonotype appeared many times. The gene calls are TRBV3-1 and TRBJ2-7, with D unclear. The germline V gene has CDR1 LGHDT and CDR2 YNNKEL (reference sequence). Trimming cost V 1 base and J 7 bases, with 8 bases left between them. CDR3 size: 12 residues. The CDR3 sequence: CASSQGAWEQYF. DNA of the CDR3: TGTGCCAGCAGCCAAGGAGCATGGGAGCAGTACTTC.

Many counts were recorded for this clonotype. The V gene is TRBV30, the J gene TRBJ2-2, with D perhaps TRBD2 (7 bases). The germline V gene has CDR1 GTSNPN and CDR2 SVGIG (reference sequence). The V end lost 3 bases, the J end lost 6 bases, and 14 bases lay between the germline ends. The CDR3 has 14 residues. The CDR3 protein is CAWSARGGAGELFF. The DNA of the CDR3 is TGTGCCTGGAGCGCCCGAGGGGGGGCCGGGGAGCTGTTTTTT.

This clonotype has ten or more counts. The chain links TRBV30 to TRBJ1-1; D not resolved. V was cut by 4 bases and J by 12 bases, with 15 bases left in between. The CDR3 is 11 amino acids. Per germline, CDR1 GTSNPN and CDR2 SVGIG (reference sequence). For the CDR3, the DNA is TGTGCCTGGAACCTGGGAAATCCCCCTTTCTTT. Encoded protein: CAWNLGNPPFF.